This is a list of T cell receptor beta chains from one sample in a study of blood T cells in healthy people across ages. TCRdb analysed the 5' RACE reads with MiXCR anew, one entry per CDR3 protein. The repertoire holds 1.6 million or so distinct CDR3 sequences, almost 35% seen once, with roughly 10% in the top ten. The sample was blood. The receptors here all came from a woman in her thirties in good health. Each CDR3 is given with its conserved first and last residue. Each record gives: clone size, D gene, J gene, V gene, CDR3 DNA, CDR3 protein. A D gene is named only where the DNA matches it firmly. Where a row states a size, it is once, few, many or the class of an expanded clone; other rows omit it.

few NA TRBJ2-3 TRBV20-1 TGCAGTCCCTACGGGGGTAGCACAGATACGCAGTATTTT CSPYGGSTDTQYF
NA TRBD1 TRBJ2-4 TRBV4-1 TGCGCCAGCGGCCGGACAGGGAGTAACATTCAGTATTTC CASGRTGSNIQYF
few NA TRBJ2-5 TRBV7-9 TGTGCCAGCAACAAGGGGGGGGTAGGCGAGACCCAGTACTTC CASNKGGVGETQYF
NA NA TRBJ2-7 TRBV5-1 TGCGCCAGCAGTTCGGGCGGGACGGATCTCTACGAGCAGTACTTC CASSSGGTDLYEQYF
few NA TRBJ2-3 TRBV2 TGTGCCAATAAAAGGGGTATCACAGATACGCAGTATTTT CANKRGITDTQYF
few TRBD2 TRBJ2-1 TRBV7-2 TGTGCCAGCAGCACCCGACTAGCGGGGGGGAATGAGCAGTTCTTC CASSTRLAGGNEQFF
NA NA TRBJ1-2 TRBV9 TGTGCCAGCAGCGTTCGAGACATGCAAAGCTACACCTTC CASSVRDMQSYTF
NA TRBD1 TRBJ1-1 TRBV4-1 TGCGCCAGCAGCCCTCAGCCCCGGGACAGAGGTGTAGCTTTCTTT CASSPQPRDRGVAFF
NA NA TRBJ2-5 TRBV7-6 TGTGCCAGCAGACTAAGGGGTACGGAGACCCAGTACTTC CASRLRGTETQYF
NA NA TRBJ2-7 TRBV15 TGTGCCACCAGCAGAGATCCGAAGTACTCCTACGAGCAGTACTTC CATSRDPKYSYEQYF
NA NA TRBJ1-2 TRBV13 TGTGCCAGCAGGGGAAACGTCGTTACTCATGGCTACACCTTC CASRGNVVTHGYTF
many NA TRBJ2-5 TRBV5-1 TGCGCCAGCAGCTCCTCCCGAGGGGGAGGCCTCGAGACCCAGTACTTC CASSSSRGGGLETQYF
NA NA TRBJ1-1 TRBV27 TGTGCCAGCAGTTTAGGCCCAATATCGAACACTGAAGCTTTCTTT CASSLGPISNTEAFF
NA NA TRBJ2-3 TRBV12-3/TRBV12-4 TGTGCCAGCAACTTATCTGGGGCAGATACGCAGTATTTT CASNLSGADTQYF
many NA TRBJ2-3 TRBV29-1 TGCAGCGTAGTAACGTGGCAGACAGATACGCAGTATTTT CSVVTWQTDTQYF
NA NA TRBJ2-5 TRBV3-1 TGTGCCAGCAGCCAACAGAACCAAGAGACCCAGTACTTC CASSQQNQETQYF
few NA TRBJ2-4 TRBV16 TGTGCCAGCAGCCAATCCGAGGTAGACTTAGCCAAAAACATTCAGTACTTC CASSQSEVDLAKNIQYF
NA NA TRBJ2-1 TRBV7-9 TGTGCCAGCAGCCAGAGCAGCGCTGGTATCTACAATGAGCAGTTCTTC CASSQSSAGIYNEQFF
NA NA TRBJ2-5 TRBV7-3 TGTGCCAGCAGCCCCGTCTCCGGGGTTACGGAGACCCAGTACTTC CASSPVSGVTETQYF
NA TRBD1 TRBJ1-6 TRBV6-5 TGTGCCAGCAATAAAGACAGGGCCTCCTATAGTTCACCCCTCCACTTT CASNKDRASYSSPLHF
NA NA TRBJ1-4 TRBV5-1 TGCGCCAGCAGCTTGGCTGGGGAAAATGAAGAACTGTTTTTT CASSLAGENEELFF
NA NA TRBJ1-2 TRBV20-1 TGCAGTGCTACAGACAGGCTAACTAACTATGGCTACACCTTC CSATDRLTNYGYTF
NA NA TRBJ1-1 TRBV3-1 TGTGCCAGCAGCCATCCCGGCAGCACTGAAGCTTTCTTT CASSHPGSTEAFF
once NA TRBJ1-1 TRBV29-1 TGCAGCGAAAGTTCAAACAACACTGAAGCTTTCTTT CSESSNNTEAFF
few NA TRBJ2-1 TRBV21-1 TGTGCCAGCAGCAAGCCGAAAAACCTGACTAGCGGGAGCGCCTATTCCTACAATGAGCAGTTCTTC CASSKPKNLTSGSAYSYNEQFF
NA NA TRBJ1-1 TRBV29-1 TGCAGCGTTGTTAGGTCAAACTTCATGAACACTGAAGCTTTCTTT CSVVRSNFMNTEAFF
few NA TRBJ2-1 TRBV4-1 TGCGCCAGCAGTCCAAGTAGGAGCGATGGTGAGCAGTTCTTC CASSPSRSDGEQFF
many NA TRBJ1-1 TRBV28 TGCGCCAGCAGCTCCCTGGGGACTGAAGCTTTCTTT CASSSLGTEAFF
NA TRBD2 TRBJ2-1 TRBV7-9 TGTGCCAGCAGCTTGGCGGGGGACTTTTCCTACAATGAGCAGTTCTTC CASSLAGDFSYNEQFF
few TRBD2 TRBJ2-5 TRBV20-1 TGCAGTGCTAGAGATTTTTTAGCGGAGGGAGGGGAGACCCAGTACTTC CSARDFLAEGGETQYF
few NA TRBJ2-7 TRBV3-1 TGTGCCAGCAACCTTTATCCCTACGAGCAGTACTTC CASNLYPYEQYF
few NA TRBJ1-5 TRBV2 TGTGCCAGCAGTGGCTCTGGGGATAGCAATCAGCCCCAGCATTTT CASSGSGDSNQPQHF
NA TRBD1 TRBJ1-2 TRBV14 TGTGCCAGCAGCCAGGCCCGACAGGGGAGTAACTATGGCTACACCTTC CASSQARQGSNYGYTF
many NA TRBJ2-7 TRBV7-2 TGTGCCAGCAGCTCCTACCGGGACTTGAATTACGAGCAGTACTTC CASSSYRDLNYEQYF
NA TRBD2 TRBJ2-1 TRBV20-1 TGCAGTACGTTTGCCGGGAGGGCCCCTGGTGAGCAGTTCTTC CSTFAGRAPGEQFF
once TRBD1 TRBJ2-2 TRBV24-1 TGTGCCATCCGGAAGGGGGCCGACGGGGAGCTGTTTTTT CAIRKGADGELFF
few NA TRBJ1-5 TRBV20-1 TGCAGTGCTAGCTGGGGGGAGCAGCCCCAGCATTTT CSASWGEQPQHF
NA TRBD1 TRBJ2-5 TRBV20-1 TGCAGTGCCCTTGGCGAGGACAGGGTTGAGAAGACCCAGTACTTC CSALGEDRVEKTQYF
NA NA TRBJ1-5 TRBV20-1 TGCAGTGCTCCTTATGGCACTCAGCCCCGGCATTTT CSAPYGTQPRHF
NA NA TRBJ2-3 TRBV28 TGTGCCAGCAGTTCAAGGAAGGGAACAGATACGCAGTATTTT CASSSRKGTDTQYF
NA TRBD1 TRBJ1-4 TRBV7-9 TGTGCCAGCAGCCCCACGGACAGGGGAATGATGGGTGAAAAACTGTTTTTT CASSPTDRGMMGEKLFF
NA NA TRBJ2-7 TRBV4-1 TGCGCCAGCAGCCAAGGTCCAGCGGCCTACGAGCAGTACTTC CASSQGPAAYEQYF
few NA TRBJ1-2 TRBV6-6 TGTGCCAGCACCCCAAGGGCAGGGCTCACCTATGGCTACACCTTC CASTPRAGLTYGYTF
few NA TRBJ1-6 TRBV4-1 TGCGCCAGCAGCCAAGGGCTCCAAGAAGGGAATTCACCCCTCCACTTT CASSQGLQEGNSPLHF
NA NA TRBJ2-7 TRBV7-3 TGTGCCAGCAGCCCTCGTAAGACTATCGGGGCAATTACCTACAATGAGCAGTACTTC CASSPRKTIGAITYNEQYF
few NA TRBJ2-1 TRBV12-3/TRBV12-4 TGTGCCAGCAGTTTCACGGGAGCCATCAATGAGCAGTTCTTC CASSFTGAINEQFF
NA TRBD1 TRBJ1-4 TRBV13 TGTGCCAGCAGCTTAGGCGGGACAGGGAATGAAAAACTGTTTTTT CASSLGGTGNEKLFF
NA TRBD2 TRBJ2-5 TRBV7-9 TGTGCCTGCGTGACCGGGACTATAAGGGAGACCCAGTACTTC CACVTGTIRETQYF
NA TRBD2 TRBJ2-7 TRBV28 TGTGCCAGCAGTTGGACTAGCGGGAGGGACGAGCAGTACTTC CASSWTSGRDEQYF
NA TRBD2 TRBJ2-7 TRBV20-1 TGCAGTGCAACCCAGCGGGGGGATTATTACGAGCAGTACTTC CSATQRGDYYEQYF
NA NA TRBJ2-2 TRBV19 TGTGCCAGTAGTACACGACCCCCCCATGGGGTGAACACCGGGGAGCTGTTTTTT CASSTRPPHGVNTGELFF
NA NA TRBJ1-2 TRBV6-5 TGTGCCAGCAGTTACGGGGGCTCGGGGGGCTATGGCTACACCTTC CASSYGGSGGYGYTF
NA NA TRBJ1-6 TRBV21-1 TGTGCCAGCATTTCCACAGGGATGGGTTCACCCCTCCACTTT CASISTGMGSPLHF
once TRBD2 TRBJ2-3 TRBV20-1 TGCAGTGCGGGACTAGCGGGAGTCTCAGGTACGCAGTATTTT CSAGLAGVSGTQYF
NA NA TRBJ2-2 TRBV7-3 TGTGCCAGCAGCTTAACGGGATTGAGACCGAACACCGGGGAGCTGTTTTTT CASSLTGLRPNTGELFF
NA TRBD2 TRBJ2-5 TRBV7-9 TGTGCCAGCAGCCCAGGGACTAGCGGGGTCAAACAAGAGACCCAGTACTTC CASSPGTSGVKQETQYF
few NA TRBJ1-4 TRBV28 TGTGCCAGCAGTTTTTTCGGTTTGGATGAAAAACTGTTTTTT CASSFFGLDEKLFF
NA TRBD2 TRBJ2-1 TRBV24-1 TGTGCCACCAGTGTATCGCGGGGGACCCGTGGGTCTTGGGTTGAGCAGTTCTTC CATSVSRGTRGSWVEQFF